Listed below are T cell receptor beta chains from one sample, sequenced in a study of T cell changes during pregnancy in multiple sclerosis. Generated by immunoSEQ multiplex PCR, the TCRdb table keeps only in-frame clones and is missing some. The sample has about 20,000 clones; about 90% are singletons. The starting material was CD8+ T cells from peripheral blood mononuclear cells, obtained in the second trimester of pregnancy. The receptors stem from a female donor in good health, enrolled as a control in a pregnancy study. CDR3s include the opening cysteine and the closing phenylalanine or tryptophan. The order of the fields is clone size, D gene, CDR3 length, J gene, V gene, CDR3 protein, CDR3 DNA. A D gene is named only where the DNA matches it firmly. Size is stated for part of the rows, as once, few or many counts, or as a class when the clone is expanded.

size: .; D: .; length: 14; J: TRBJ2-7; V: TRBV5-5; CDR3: CASSLGLETYEQYF; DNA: TGTGCCAGCAGCTTGGGACTCGAGACCTACGAGCAGTACTTC
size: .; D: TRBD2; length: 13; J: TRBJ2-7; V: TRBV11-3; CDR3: CASSRDYPYEQYF; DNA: TGTGCCAGCAGCCGGGACTACCCCTACGAGCAGTACTTC
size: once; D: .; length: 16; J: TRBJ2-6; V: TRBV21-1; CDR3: CASSTHLRDRPPVLTF; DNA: TGTGCCAGCAGCACACACCTCCGGGACAGGCCGCCCGTCCTGACTTTC
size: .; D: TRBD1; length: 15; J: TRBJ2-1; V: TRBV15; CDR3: CATSKGTGINNEQFF; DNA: TGTGCCACCAGCAAAGGGACAGGGATAAACAATGAGCAGTTCTTC
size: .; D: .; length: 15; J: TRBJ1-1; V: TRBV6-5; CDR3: CASSYLKGHLGEAFF; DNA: TGTGCCAGCAGTTACCTGAAGGGGCACCTGGGTGAAGCTTTCTTT
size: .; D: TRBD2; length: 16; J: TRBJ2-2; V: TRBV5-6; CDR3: CASSLVERGGTGELFF; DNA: TGTGCCAGCAGCTTGGTTGAGCGGGGGGGCACCGGGGAGCTGTTTTTT
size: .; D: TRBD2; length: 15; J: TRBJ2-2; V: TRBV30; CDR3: CAWSPTSQDTGELFF; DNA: TGTGCCTGGTCTCCGACTAGCCAGGACACCGGGGAGCTGTTTTTT
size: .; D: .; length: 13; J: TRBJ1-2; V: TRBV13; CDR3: CASSFGGRDGYTF; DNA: TGTGCCAGCAGCTTCGGGGGGCGGGATGGCTACACCTTC
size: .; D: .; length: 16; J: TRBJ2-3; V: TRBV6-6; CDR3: CASSYYSAGRTDTQYF; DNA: TGTGCCAGCAGTTACTACTCCGCGGGACGCACAGATACGCAGTATTTT
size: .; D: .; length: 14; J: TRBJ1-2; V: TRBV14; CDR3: CASSQGGFDYGYTF; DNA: TGTGCCAGCAGCCAAGGAGGTTTTGACTATGGCTACACCTTC
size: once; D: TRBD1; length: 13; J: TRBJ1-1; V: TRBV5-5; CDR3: CASSVGQLYEAFF; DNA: TGTGCCAGCAGCGTGGGACAGTTATACGAAGCTTTCTTT
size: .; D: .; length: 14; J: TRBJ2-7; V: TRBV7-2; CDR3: CASSPPGTSYEQYF; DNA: TGTGCCAGCAGCCCCCCCGGGACATCCTACGAGCAGTACTTC
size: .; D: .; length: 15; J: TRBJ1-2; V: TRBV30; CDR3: CAWKMEGPGLYGYTF; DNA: TGTGCCTGGAAGATGGAGGGACCGGGCCTCTATGGCTACACCTTC
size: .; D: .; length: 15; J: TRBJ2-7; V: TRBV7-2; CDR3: CASSSGPEYSYEQYF; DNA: TGTGCCAGCAGCTCAGGGCCGGAGTACTCCTACGAGCAGTACTTC
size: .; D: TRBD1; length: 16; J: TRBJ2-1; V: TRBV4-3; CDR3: CASSQDGQGAYNEQFF; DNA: TGCGCCAGCAGCCAAGATGGGCAGGGGGCCTACAATGAGCAGTTCTTC
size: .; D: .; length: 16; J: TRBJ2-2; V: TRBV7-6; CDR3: CASRTRGEMNTGELFF; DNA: TGTGCCAGCAGAACCAGGGGGGAGATGAACACCGGGGAGCTGTTTTTT
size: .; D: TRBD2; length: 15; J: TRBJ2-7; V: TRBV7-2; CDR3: CASSFTSGSSYEQYF; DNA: TGTGCCAGCAGCTTCACTAGCGGGAGCTCCTACGAGCAGTACTTC
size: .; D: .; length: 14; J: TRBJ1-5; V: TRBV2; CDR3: CASSDGRLGGPQHF; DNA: TGTGCCAGTTCCGACGGCCGGCTAGGGGGGCCCCAGCATTTT
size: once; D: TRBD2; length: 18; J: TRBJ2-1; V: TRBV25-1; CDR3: CASTRTASGSGSYNEQFF; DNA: TGTGCCAGCACTAGGACAGCCAGCGGGAGTGGTTCTTACAATGAGCAGTTCTTC
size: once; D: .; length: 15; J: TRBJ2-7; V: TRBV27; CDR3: CASSWTATLTYEQYF; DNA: TGTGCCAGCAGTTGGACAGCGACATTAACCTACGAGCAGTACTTC
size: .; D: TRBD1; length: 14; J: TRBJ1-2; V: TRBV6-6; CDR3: CASSSLDRGDGYTF; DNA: TGTGCCAGCAGTAGCCTGGACAGGGGTGACGGCTACACCTTC
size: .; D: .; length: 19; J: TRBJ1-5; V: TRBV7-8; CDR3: CASSLVEPTIFVVDQPQHF; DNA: TGTGCCAGCAGCTTAGTCGAACCAACAATATTTGTGGTGGATCAGCCCCAGCATTTT
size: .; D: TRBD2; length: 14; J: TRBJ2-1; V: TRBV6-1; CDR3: CASSEAAGGNEQFF; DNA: TGTGCCAGCAGTGAAGCCGCGGGGGGCAATGAGCAGTTCTTC
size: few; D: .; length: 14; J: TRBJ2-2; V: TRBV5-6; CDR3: CASSQTRNTGELFF; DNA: TGTGCCAGCAGCCAGACTAGGAACACCGGGGAGCTGTTTTTT
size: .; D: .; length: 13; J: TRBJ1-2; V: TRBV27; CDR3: CASSLTVNYGYTF; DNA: TGTGCCAGCAGTCTTACAGTTAACTATGGCTACACCTTC
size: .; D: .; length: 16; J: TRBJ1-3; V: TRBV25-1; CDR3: CASSADSSESGNTIYF; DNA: TGTGCCAGCAGTGCGGACAGTTCGGAATCCGGAAACACCATATATTTT
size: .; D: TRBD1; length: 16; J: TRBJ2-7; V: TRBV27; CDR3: CASSLLAGQGLYEQYF; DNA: TGTGCCAGCAGTTTATTGGCCGGACAGGGGCTATACGAGCAGTACTTC
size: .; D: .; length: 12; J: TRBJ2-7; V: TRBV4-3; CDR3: CASSGEGAEQYF; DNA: TGCGCCAGCAGTGGGGAAGGGGCTGAGCAGTACTTC
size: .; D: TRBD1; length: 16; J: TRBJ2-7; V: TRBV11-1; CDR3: CASSISSGQGLYEQYF; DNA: TGTGCCAGCAGCATTTCCTCGGGACAGGGACTCTACGAGCAGTACTTC
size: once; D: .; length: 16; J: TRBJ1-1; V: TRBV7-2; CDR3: CASSLRGASRDTEAFF; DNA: TGTGCCAGCAGCTTGCGAGGGGCCTCTCGGGACACTGAGGCTTTCTTT
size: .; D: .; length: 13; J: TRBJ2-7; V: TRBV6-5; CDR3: CASSYSRGNEQYF; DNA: TGTGCCAGCAGTTACTCGAGAGGGAACGAGCAGTACTTC
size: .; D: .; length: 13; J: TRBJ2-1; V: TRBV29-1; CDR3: CSVVLENYNEQFF; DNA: TGCAGCGTTGTTTTAGAGAATTACAATGAGCAGTTCTTC
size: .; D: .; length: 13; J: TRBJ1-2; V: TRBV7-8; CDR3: CASSIGEDTGYTF; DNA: TGTGCCAGCAGCATCGGGGAGGATACTGGCTACACCTTC
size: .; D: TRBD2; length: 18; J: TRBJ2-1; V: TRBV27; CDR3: CASRFIALGGNSYNEQFF; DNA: TGTGCCAGCCGATTTATCGCCCTCGGGGGGAACTCCTACAATGAGCAGTTCTTC
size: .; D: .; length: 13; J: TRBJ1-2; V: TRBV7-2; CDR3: CASSQTIKGGYTF; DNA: TGTGCCAGCAGCCAAACGATCAAGGGGGGCTACACCTTC
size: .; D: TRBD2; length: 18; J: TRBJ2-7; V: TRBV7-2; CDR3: CASSLLVTSGGPGYEQYF; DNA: TGTGCCAGCAGCTTATTGGTGACTAGCGGGGGCCCCGGCTACGAGCAGTACTTC
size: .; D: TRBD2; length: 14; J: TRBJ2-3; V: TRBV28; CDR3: CASSEAGGVDTQYF; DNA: TGTGCCAGCAGCGAAGCGGGGGGAGTAGATACGCAGTATTTT
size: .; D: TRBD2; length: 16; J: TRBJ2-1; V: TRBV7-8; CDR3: CASSFGLAGPYNEQFF; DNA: TGTGCCAGCAGTTTCGGACTAGCGGGTCCCTACAATGAGCAGTTCTTC
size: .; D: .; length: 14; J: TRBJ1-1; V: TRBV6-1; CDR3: CASSWTGEGAEAFF; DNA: TGTGCCAGCAGCTGGACTGGGGAGGGGGCTGAAGCTTTCTTT
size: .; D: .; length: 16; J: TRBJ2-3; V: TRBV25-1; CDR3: CASRATAGPNTDTQYF; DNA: TGTGCCAGCAGAGCAACCGCGGGACCCAATACAGATACGCAGTATTTT
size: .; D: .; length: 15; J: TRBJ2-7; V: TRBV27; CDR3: CASSQESGEGYEQYF; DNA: TGTGCCAGCAGTCAAGAATCAGGGGAAGGCTACGAGCAGTACTTC
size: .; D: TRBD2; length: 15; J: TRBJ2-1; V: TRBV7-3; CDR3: CASSPGVAGVNEQFF; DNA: TGTGCCAGCAGCCCCGGGGTAGCGGGAGTGAATGAGCAGTTCTTC
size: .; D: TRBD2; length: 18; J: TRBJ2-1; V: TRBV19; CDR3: CASSTSGGRVGSYNEQFF; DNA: TGTGCCAGTAGTACCAGCGGCGGGAGGGTAGGCTCCTACAATGAGCAGTTCTTC
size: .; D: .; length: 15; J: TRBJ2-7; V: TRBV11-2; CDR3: CASSEGGAYSYEQYF; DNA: TGTGCCAGCAGCGAAGGGGGGGCCTACTCCTACGAGCAGTACTTC
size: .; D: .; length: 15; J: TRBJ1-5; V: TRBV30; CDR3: CAWTSGQLGNQPQHF; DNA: TGTGCCTGGACTTCAGGACAGCTCGGGAATCAGCCCCAGCATTTT
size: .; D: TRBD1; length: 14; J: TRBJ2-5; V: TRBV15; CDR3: CATSSRDREETQYF; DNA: TGTGCCACCAGCAGCCGGGACAGAGAAGAGACCCAGTACTTC
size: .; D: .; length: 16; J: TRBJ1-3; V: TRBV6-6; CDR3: CASSPARGVEGNTIYF; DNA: TGTGCCAGCTCCCCCGCCCGGGGGGTGGAAGGAAACACCATATATTTT
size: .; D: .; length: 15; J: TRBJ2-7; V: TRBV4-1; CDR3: CASSQDRTGAYEQYF; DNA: TGCGCCAGCAGCCAAGATCGGACGGGAGCCTACGAGCAGTACTTC
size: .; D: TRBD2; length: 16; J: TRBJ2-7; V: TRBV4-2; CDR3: CASSQEGASGAYEQYF; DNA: TGTGCCAGCAGCCAAGAGGGGGCTAGCGGGGCCTACGAGCAGTACTTC
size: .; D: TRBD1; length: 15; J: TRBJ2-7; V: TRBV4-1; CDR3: CASSLGQAKAYEQYF; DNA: TGCGCCAGCAGCCTTGGACAGGCTAAAGCCTACGAGCAGTACTTC
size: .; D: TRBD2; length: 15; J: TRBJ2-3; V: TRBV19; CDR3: CASSLLASLVDTQYF; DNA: TGTGCCAGTAGTCTACTAGCGTCTCTTGTAGATACGCAGTATTTT
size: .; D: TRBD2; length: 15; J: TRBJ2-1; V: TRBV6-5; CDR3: CASSYSEREFNEQFF; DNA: TGTGCCAGCAGTTACTCGGAGCGGGAGTTCAATGAGCAGTTCTTC